The 25 T cell receptor beta chains presented below share a single source sample, sequenced in a study of breast tumors, draining lymph nodes, adjacent tissues. Breast cancer patients provided tissue from their axillary draining lymph nodes. TCRdb reanalysed the multiplex PCR reads using MiXCR and keeps one entry per CDR3 protein. The sample shows approximately 200,000 distinct CDR3 sequences, approximately 30% of them seen only once. The sequenced sample was axillary lymph node tissue. The receptors stem from a female donor with breast cancer. Some clones in this sample may be carry-over from other donors' samples.

This clonotype was recorded many times. The V and J genes are TRBV19 and TRBJ1-2; D remains ambiguous. There are 14 residues in the CDR3. The V and J ends lost 3 bases and 0 bases respectively, with 8 bases between them. The germline CDR1 and CDR2 sequences are LNHDA and SQIVND (reference sequence). This CDR3 reads CASSISRPNYGYTF. The CDR3 DNA reads TGTGCCAGTAGTATCTCGAGACCTAACTATGGCTACACCTTC. The full variable domain, in which reference TRBV19 and TRBJ1-2 provide the parts outside the CDR3, is DGGITQSPKYLFRKEGQNVTLSCEQNLNHDAMYWYRQDPGQGLRLIYYSQIVNDFQKGDIAEGYSVSREKKESFPLTVTSAQKNPTAFYLCASSISRPNYGYTFGSGTRLTVV.

V and J are TRBV6-5 and TRBJ1-1; D gene ambiguous. Germline CDR1 and CDR2: MNHEY and SVGAGI. The CDR3 has 12 amino acids. Trimming stripped 6 bases from V and 4 bases from J, with 9 bases between. The CDR3 DNA sequence: TGTGCCAGCAGCCTCGGGCCCACTGAAGCTTTCTTT. Protein sequence: CASSLGPTEAFF.

Remarks on this clonotype: A much larger clone sits a single nucleotide away, making a read error possible. The rearrangement joins TRBV10-3 to TRBJ2-4; TRBD1 agrees at 10 bases. CDR3 length: 15 residues. Germline assignment: CDR1 ENHRY and CDR2 SYGVKD. With V trimmed by 10 bases and J by 8 bases, 14 bases remained unmatched. The CDR3 DNA reads TGTGCCACGGGGAGGACAGGGGGAGGTATGGACATTCAGTACTTC. Translating it yields CATGRTGGGMDIQYF.

The rearrangement joins TRBV7-6 to TRBJ2-3; maybe TRBD2 (5 bases). Per the germline V gene, CDR1 is SGHVS and CDR2 is FNYEAQ. V dropped 4 bases and J dropped 0 bases, with 14 bases sitting between them. The CDR3 totals 16 residues. The CDR3 loop reads CASSSLGSTSTDTQYF. The CDR3 bases are TGTGCCAGCAGCTCGCTGGGGAGTACTAGCACAGATACGCAGTATTTT.

V gene TRBV11-2 combines with J gene TRBJ2-3; 8 bases align to TRBD2. The CDR3 runs to 16 residues. CDR1 SGHAT and CDR2 FQNNGV come from the germline V gene. After removal of 2 bases from V and 4 bases from J, the junction contained 8 bases not matched to a gene. The CDR3 loop is CASSLRSGTRADTQYF. CDR3 bases: TGTGCCAGCAGCTTAAGAAGCGGGACTAGGGCAGATACGCAGTATTTT.

The CDR3 DNA follows: TGTGCCAGTAGTATAGCTGAAGGGCGCCAGCAGCTTGAGGGCAGGGAAGAGACCCAGTACTTC. Translating gives CASSIAEGRQQLEGREETQYF. The chain uses TRBV19 and TRBJ2-5, with D perhaps being TRBD1 or TRBD2 (5 bases each). Germline V CDR1 and CDR2: LNHDA, SQIVND (reference sequence). V was shortened by 1 base and J by 3 bases, with 30 bases between the two germline ends. The CDR3 is 21 amino acids.

This chain joins TRBV4-2 and TRBJ1-2, with 10 bases that match TRBD1. J gave up 4 bases and V 4 bases, and 6 bases lay outside the gene matches. This CDR3 is 15 amino acids long. CDR1 is LGHNA, CDR2 YNFKEQ, per germline. This CDR3 reads CASSRGGQGSYGYTF. The DNA of the CDR3 is TGTGCCAGCAGCCGAGGGGGACAGGGGAGCTATGGCTACACCTTC.

This clonotype has a handful of counts. The chain links TRBV6-6 to TRBJ2-6; D tentatively reads TRBD1 or TRBD2 (6 bases each). This CDR3 spans 19 amino acids. Germline assignment: CDR1 MNHNY and CDR2 SVGAGI (reference sequence). Deletions cut 4 bases from V and 0 bases from J, with 19 bases between. The CDR3 spells CASSSTERGVSSGANVLTF. For the CDR3, the DNA is TGTGCCAGCAGTTCCACCGAGAGGGGGGTCAGCTCTGGGGCCAACGTCCTGACTTTC.

This clonotype has only one observation. V is TRBV19 and J is TRBJ2-4; 7 nucleotides align to TRBD1. With V trimmed by 3 bases and J by 6 bases, 2 bases remained unmatched. The CDR3 runs 13 residues. The germline V gene encodes CDR1 LNHDA and CDR2 SQIVND (reference sequence). CDR3 protein: CASSIGTANIQYF. DNA for the CDR3: TGTGCCAGTAGTATCGGGACAGCAAACATTCAGTACTTC. The full variable domain, completed using reference TRBV19 and TRBJ2-4, is DGGITQSPKYLFRKEGQNVTLSCEQNLNHDAMYWYRQDPGQGLRLIYYSQIVNDFQKGDIAEGYSVSREKKESFPLTVTSAQKNPTAFYLCASSIGTANIQYFGAGTRLSVL.

This clonotype has ten or more counts. The CDR3, as DNA: TGCAGTGCGCGACTAGGCCGAAGCTCCTACAATGAGCAGTTCTTC. This gives the protein CSARLGRSSYNEQFF. This chain uses TRBV20-1 with TRBJ2-1; D perhaps matches TRBD2 (6 bases). The germline gives CDR1 DFQATT, CDR2 SNEGSKA (reference sequence). The CDR3 sequence is 15 residues long. Trimming stripped 6 bases from V and 0 bases from J, with 15 bases between.

This clonotype was found many times. The chain uses TRBV3-1 and TRBJ2-3; D not certain. Germline V gene data show CDR1 as LGHDT and CDR2 as YNNKEL (reference sequence). V lost 1 base and J lost 1, with 3 bases in between. CDR3 length: 13 residues. The CDR3 nucleotides are TGTGCCAGCAGCCAAGCACGCACAGATACGCAGTATTTT. It yields the protein CASSQARTDTQYF.

As to this clonotype: A much larger clone lies one base from this, so it may be a read error. The chain combines TRBV6-1 with TRBJ2-3; a possible D gene is TRBD2 (5 bases). The CDR3 contains 13 residues. Germline loops: CDR1 MNHNS, CDR2 SASEGT. This CDR3 is CASGESPGDTQYF. In DNA, the CDR3 is TGTGCCAGCGGTGAATCCCCGGGGGATACGCAGTATTTT.

Many counts were recorded for this clonotype. The chain recombines TRBV19 with TRBJ2-7; 7 bases fit TRBD1. V shed 5 bases and J 1 base; nucleotides not matched to a gene: 8. From germline, CDR1 is LNHDA and CDR2 SQIVND (reference sequence). This CDR3 spans 15 amino acids. This CDR3 reads CASSPRDRGSYEQYF. CDR3 DNA: TGTGCCAGTAGTCCAAGGGACAGAGGATCCTACGAGCAGTACTTC.

This clonotype has a single count. This may come from a read error, since a much larger clone is one base off. V gene TRBV9 combines with J gene TRBJ2-5; D is possibly TRBD2 (6 bases). Germline lookup yields CDR1 SGDLS and CDR2 YYNGEE. V gave up 4 bases and J gave up 5 bases, with 15 bases separating them. The CDR3 spans 14 residues. CDR3 nucleotides: TGTGCCAGCAGCCAACGACTAGTGATGGAGACCCAGTACTTC. Translating gives CASSQRLVMETQYF. The whole variable domain, filled in from reference TRBV9 and TRBJ2-5, reads DSGVTQTPKHLITATGQRVTLRCSPRSGDLSVYWYQQSLDQGLQFLIQYYNGEERAKGNILERFSAQQFPDLHSELNLSSLELGDSALYFCASSQRLVMETQYFGPGTRLLVL.

A remark on this clonotype: A junction boundary mismatches the germline segment, possibly from a read error. V is TRBV7-9 and J is TRBJ2-2; D remains ambiguous. The CDR3 sequence is 11 residues long. CDR1 and CDR2 from the germline V gene are SEHNR and FQNEAQ (reference sequence). The CDR3 nucleotides read TGTGCCAGCAGCTTATTCGAGGAGCTGCTTTTT. It encodes CASSLFEELLF.

As regards this clonotype: Compared with germline, one end of the junction differs, possibly owing to a read error. The genes are TRBV7-2 and TRBJ1-2; D is unresolved. CDR1 and CDR2 (germline): SGHTA, FQGNSA. This CDR3 comprises 13 residues. Written as DNA, the CDR3 is TGTGCCGGCAGTTTGGACGGGGACTATGGCTACACCTTC. Translation: CAGSLDGDYGYTF.

The V and J genes are TRBV7-9 and TRBJ1-6; no clear D. V lost 1 base and J 7 bases, leaving 11 bases between the germline ends. CDR1 SEHNR and CDR2 FQNEAQ come from the germline V gene (reference sequence). There are 15 residues in the CDR3. The CDR3 DNA reads as TGTGCCAGCAGCTTAGGTGCAGACACGAATTCACCCCTCCACTTT. This sequence encodes CASSLGADTNSPLHF. Supplemented by reference TRBV7-9 and TRBJ1-6, the full variable domain reads DTGVSQNPRHKITKRGQNVTFRCDPISEHNRLYWYRQTLGQGPEFLTYFQNEAQLEKSRLLSDRFSAERPKGSFSTLEIQRTEQGDSAMYLCASSLGADTNSPLHFGNGTRLTVT.

As regards this clonotype: Mismatch with germline at one junction end may stem from a read error. This sequence joins TRBV29-1 and TRBJ2-5, with a weak D call TRBD2 (7 bases). CDR1 and CDR2 (germline): SQVTM, ANQGSEA. CDR3 length equals 11 residues. CDR3 DNA sequence: TGCAGCGTTGTTTACTACTTAGGGGGGGGCTTC. Translating gives CSVVYYLGGGF. The entire variable domain, with the rest obtained from reference TRBV29-1 and TRBJ2-5, is as follows: SAVISQKPSRDICQRGTSLTIQCQVDSQVTMMFWYRQQPGQSLTLIATANQGSEATYESGFVIDKFPISRPNLTFSTLTVSNMSPEDSSIYLCSVVYYLGGGFGPGTRLLVL.

The V gene is TRBV4-2, the J gene TRBJ2-1, with 12 bases aligning to TRBD2. The length of the CDR3 is 14 residues. CDR1 and CDR2 from the germline V gene are LGHNA and YNFKEQ. With V trimmed by 6 bases and J by 8 bases, 5 bases remained unmatched. The CDR3, as DNA: TGTGCCAGCAGACCACTAGCGGGGGGCTATGAGCAGTTCTTC. Translation: CASRPLAGGYEQFF.

V and J are TRBV25-1 and TRBJ2-2, with a tentative D call TRBD2 (5 bases). The CDR3 has 14 amino acids. CDR1 and CDR2 (germline): MGHDK, SYGVNS. V lost 8 bases, J lost 6 bases, and 16 bases lay in between. The CDR3 spells CASGYQSGAGELFF. CDR3 bases: TGTGCCAGCGGCTATCAGAGCGGCGCCGGGGAGCTGTTTTTT.

This chain links TRBV18 with TRBJ2-5; the match to TRBD2 covers 9 bases. The CDR3 runs 15 residues. V shed 0 bases and J 5 bases; nucleotides not matched to a gene: 4. In germline, CDR1 is KGHSH, CDR2 LQKENI. The CDR3 protein is CASSPPRGGGETQYF. In DNA, the CDR3 is TGTGCCAGCTCACCACCGCGGGGGGGCGGGGAGACCCAGTACTTC. The complete variable domain, with remaining parts taken from reference TRBV18 and TRBJ2-5, reads NAGVMQNPRHLVRRRGQEARLRCSPMKGHSHVYWYRQLPEEGLKFMVYLQKENIIDESGMPKERFSAEFPKEGPSILRIQQVVRGDSAAYFCASSPPRGGGETQYFGPGTRLLVL.

This clonotype has at least ten counts. The V and J genes are TRBV20-1 and TRBJ2-1; maybe TRBD2 (6 bases). From germline, CDR1 is DFQATT and CDR2 SNEGSKA (reference sequence). V shed 5 bases and J shed 5 bases, with 13 bases lying between them. The CDR3 extends over 13 amino acids. The CDR3 sequence: CSAPGSIHNEQFF. CDR3 nucleotides: TGCAGTGCTCCCGGGAGCATCCACAATGAGCAGTTCTTC.

In its sample, this clonotype was seen many times. In DNA, the CDR3 is TGTGCCAGCACCCCCCGACAAGTAAACTATGGCTACACCTTC. Translation: CASTPRQVNYGYTF. The chain uses TRBV2 and TRBJ1-2; D call uncertain. Germline V gene data show CDR1 as SNHLY and CDR2 as FYNNEI. V was pared by 7 bases and J by 2 bases, with 14 bases between. This CDR3 has 14 residues.

This clonotype was found many times. This sequence joins TRBV5-1 and TRBJ2-2; TRBD1 is a possible D gene (5 bases). The germline V gene has CDR1 SGHRS and CDR2 YFSETQ. With 0 bases removed from V and 6 bases from J, the gap between germline ends came to 12 bases. The CDR3 has 15 amino acids. The CDR3 sequence is CASSLAPGKAGELFF. CDR3 DNA sequence: TGCGCCAGCAGCTTGGCCCCAGGGAAGGCCGGGGAGCTGTTTTTT. Together with reference TRBV5-1 and TRBJ2-2, the CDR3 gives the full variable domain: KAGVTQTPRYLIKTRGQQVTLSCSPISGHRSVSWYQQTPGQGLQFLFEYFSETQRNKGNFPGRFSGRQFSNSRSEMNVSTLELGDSALYLCASSLAPGKAGELFFGEGSRLTVL.

This clonotype was found many times. The V and J genes are TRBV7-9 and TRBJ2-1; 7 nucleotides match TRBD2. Losses at the gene ends were 5 bases for V and 0 bases for J; bases not matched to a gene: 19. The germline CDR1 and CDR2 sequences are SEHNR and FQNEAQ (reference sequence). The CDR3 covers 20 residues. In DNA, the CDR3 is TGTGCCAGCAGCGTCGATGCGGCTAGCGGCCTTCTCAGCTCCTACAATGAGCAGTTCTTC. Encoded protein: CASSVDAASGLLSSYNEQFF.